Listed below are T cell receptor beta chains from one sample, sequenced in a study of cytomegalovirus exposure and HLA in healthy donors. Here immunoSEQ multiplex PCR was the method, and the copy in TCRdb shows in-frame clones only, minus some. The repertoire includes approximately 140,000 clones, 80% to 90% of them detected once, and roughly 3% sits in the top ten. The sequencing input was PBMCs. The receptors here all came from a young man in good health and CMV-seronegative. Both conserved end residues are part of each CDR3. A D gene is named only where the DNA matches it firmly. Not every row has a clone size; where given, it reads once, few, many or a size class.

j_call clone_size d_call v_call cdr3_nt cdr3_aa
TRBJ2-7 . . TRBV6-6 TGTGCCAGCAGTTACGAGGAGGGCTCCTACGAGCAGTACTTC CASSYEEGSYEQYF
TRBJ2-1 . TRBD2 TRBV10-3 TGTGCCATCAGCATACCCAACCGGGGGGGCAATGAGCAGTTCTTC CAISIPNRGGNEQFF
TRBJ2-7 . . TRBV7-8 TGTGCCAGCAGCTCCCAGTCGAGGGAGCAGTACTTC CASSSQSREQYF
TRBJ2-3 . . TRBV28 TGTGCCGCCAGGGGGGACAGTGTTACCCTTAGCACAGATACGCAGTATTTT CAARGDSVTLSTDTQYF
TRBJ1-4 . . TRBV19 TGTGCCAGTAGTATACAGTCAGAAAAACTGTTTTTT CASSIQSEKLFF
TRBJ2-2 . TRBD1 TRBV5-5 TGTGCCAGCAGCCTAGGACAGGAACCCACCGGGGAGCTGTTTTTT CASSLGQEPTGELFF
TRBJ2-1 . . TRBV15 TGTGCCACCAGCAGACGTTCTTACAGCGGAACCAATGGGCAGTTCTTC CATSRRSYSGTNGQFF
TRBJ1-2 . . TRBV29-1 TGCAGCGTTGAAGATAGCAGGGTGAACTATGGCTACACCTTC CSVEDSRVNYGYTF
TRBJ2-2 . . TRBV27 TGTGCCAGCAGGCCTGCACGAGAGACCGGGGAGCTGTTTTTT CASRPARETGELFF
TRBJ2-3 . . TRBV7-2 TGTGCCAGCAGCTTGGAGCAGATTACGCAGTATTTT CASSLEQITQYF
TRBJ2-4 . . TRBV5-6 TGTGCCAGCAGCCTAGATGGGCTATTCACGGGGAACATTCAGTACTTC CASSLDGLFTGNIQYF
TRBJ1-1 . . TRBV15 TGTGCCACCAGCAGAGAGGGGGCTGCTTTCTTT CATSREGAAFF
TRBJ1-5 . . TRBV7-8 TGTGCCAGCAGCTTAGGGACACGCAATCAGCCCCAGCATTTT CASSLGTRNQPQHF
TRBJ1-3 . . TRBV4-2 TGTGCCAGCAGCCAAGACCCCAGTTCTGGAAACACCATATATTTT CASSQDPSSGNTIYF
TRBJ1-1 . . TRBV10-3 TGTGCCATCAGTCCGTCGGGACAGAACACTGAAGCTTTCTTT CAISPSGQNTEAFF
TRBJ2-1 . . TRBV15 TGTGCCACCAGCACCCCGCGGGTGTACAATGAGCAGTTCTTC CATSTPRVYNEQFF
TRBJ2-5 . TRBD2 TRBV7-2 TGTGCCAGCAGCCCCACGCTAGCGGACGAGACCCAGTACTTC CASSPTLADETQYF
TRBJ1-2 . TRBD1 TRBV6-1 TGTGCCAGCACCCGGACAGGGAGCCTTAGCTACACCTTC CASTRTGSLSYTF
TRBJ2-7 . . TRBV27 TGTGCCAGCAGTTTATCGAGAAGCCACTACGAGCAGTACTTC CASSLSRSHYEQYF
TRBJ1-6 . TRBD1 TRBV5-1 TGCGCCAGCAGCTTGGAAGGGCAGGGGGCGTATTCACCCCTCCACTTT CASSLEGQGAYSPLHF
TRBJ2-2 . TRBD2 TRBV10-3 TGTGCCATCAGTGAGTCTCTTGGGGGAGGGACCAACACCGGGGAGCTGTTTTTT CAISESLGGGTNTGELFF
TRBJ2-3 . TRBD2 TRBV7-8 TGTGCCAGCAGCTCCCTAGCGGGAGGGAGCACAGATACGCAGTATTTT CASSSLAGGSTDTQYF
TRBJ2-7 . . TRBV6-1 TGTGCCAGCAGGGATCCGACAGGAATCTCCTACGAGCAGTACTTC CASRDPTGISYEQYF
TRBJ1-1 . TRBD1 TRBV11-2 TGTGCCAGCAGCCGCGACAGGGACACTGAAGCTTTCTTT CASSRDRDTEAFF
TRBJ2-7 . TRBD2 TRBV15 TGTGCCACCAGCAGGGGACTAGCGGGTACACACTCCTACGAGCAGTACTTC CATSRGLAGTHSYEQYF
TRBJ2-5 . TRBD2 TRBV29-1 TGCAGCGTTAGCGGGGGGGCGGAGACCCAGTACTTC CSVSGGAETQYF
TRBJ2-7 . TRBD1 TRBV5-1 TGCGCCAGCAGCACGACAGGGCTGAGGTCCTACGAGCAGTACTTC CASSTTGLRSYEQYF
TRBJ1-2 . . TRBV6-6 TGTGCCAGCAGTCCTCTGTGGGCCTATGGCTACACCTTC CASSPLWAYGYTF
TRBJ2-7 . . TRBV2 TGTGCCAGCAGTGACCGAGTGAGCTCCTACGAGCAGTACTTC CASSDRVSSYEQYF
TRBJ2-7 . TRBD2 TRBV9 TGTGCCAGCAGCGCGACTAGCGGGAACCCCTACGAGCAGTACTTC CASSATSGNPYEQYF
TRBJ2-7 . . TRBV27 TGTGCCAGCAGTTTAGTTAGCCCCAGCGAGCAGTACTTC CASSLVSPSEQYF
TRBJ1-1 . . TRBV2 TGTGCCAGCAGTGGAAACTTGAACACTGAAGCTTTCTTT CASSGNLNTEAFF
TRBJ1-2 few . TRBV13 TGTGCCCGCGGGCGTCTAAACTATGGCTACACCTTC CARGRLNYGYTF
TRBJ2-5 . . TRBV21-1 TGTGCCAGCAGGGGGCAAGCGGGAGCGGGCGGGGAGACCCAGTACTTC CASRGQAGAGGETQYF
TRBJ1-1 . . TRBV30 TGTGCCTGGAGTGTACAAGGGGCTGATCGGGCTTTCTTT CAWSVQGADRAFF
TRBJ2-1 . TRBD2 TRBV5-4 TGTGCCAGCAGCTCGGGAGGGGAGGCATACAATGAGCAGTTCTTC CASSSGGEAYNEQFF
TRBJ1-1 . . TRBV5-4 TGTGCCAGCAGCTTGGTGGTGTCAGGGCCAAGTGACACTGAAGCTTTCTTT CASSLVVSGPSDTEAFF
TRBJ1-1 . . TRBV7-9 TGTGCCAGCAAATGGCTGAACACTGAAGCTTTCTTT CASKWLNTEAFF
TRBJ1-2 once TRBD1 TRBV28 TGTGCCAGCAGTTTATCGCCAGGGGGCTATGGCTACACCTTC CASSLSPGGYGYTF
TRBJ2-1 . . TRBV2 TGTGCCAGCAGTGATACCCTAAACGTCCGCAATGAGCAGTTCTTC CASSDTLNVRNEQFF
TRBJ1-5 once . TRBV5-4 TGTGCCAGCAGCTTCTGGCAGGGGACCGGCCAGCCCCAGCATTTT CASSFWQGTGQPQHF
TRBJ2-2 . . TRBV9 TGTGCCAGCAGCGTAGTCCCAGGCGGGGAGCTGTTTTTT CASSVVPGGELFF
TRBJ1-2 once . TRBV2 TGTGCCAGCAGTGAAGAGGGGATAGCCGGCTACACCTTC CASSEEGIAGYTF
TRBJ1-4 . TRBD1 TRBV5-6 TGTGCCAGCAGCCCACGGACAGGGGGTTCTGAAAAACTGTTTTTT CASSPRTGGSEKLFF
TRBJ2-3 . . TRBV28 TGTGCCAGCAGTTTCTTAGCGGGCACAGATACGCAGTATTTT CASSFLAGTDTQYF
TRBJ1-3 . . TRBV7-9 TGTGCCAGCAGCTCAAAAACAGACCCCTCTGGAAACACCATATATTTT CASSSKTDPSGNTIYF
TRBJ2-1 . TRBD2 TRBV28 TGTGCCAGCAGTCCACGGGGGACTAGCGGAAAATACAATGAGCAGTTCTTC CASSPRGTSGKYNEQFF
TRBJ2-5 . . TRBV7-6 TGTGCCAGCAGCTTGCCGTTGACTGTAGGAGCAAGGGAGACCCAGTACTTC CASSLPLTVGARETQYF
TRBJ2-6 once . TRBV5-1 TGCGCCAGCTTTTTGAAGCCCTCTGGGGCCAACGTCCTGACTTTC CASFLKPSGANVLTF
TRBJ2-1 . . TRBV7-2 TGTGCCAGCAGCTCCCAAGAGGGAGCCCGAGGGATCTTC CASSSQEGARGIF
TRBJ2-1 . TRBD2 TRBV5-4 TGTGCCAGCAGCTTGGTGGGTAGCGGGAGTGGCAATGAGCAGTTCTTC CASSLVGSGSGNEQFF
TRBJ2-5 . TRBD2 TRBV5-1 TGCGCCAGCAGCTTTCTTAGCGGGGGACAAGAGACCCAGTACTTC CASSFLSGGQETQYF
TRBJ2-2 . . TRBV7-2 TGTGCCAGCAGCTTGGCCACCGGGGAGCTGTTTTTT CASSLATGELFF